A single TCR beta chain is shown here with its context. Assay: immunoSEQ multiplex PCR; the TCRdb copy retains only in-frame clones and omits some. The table records 30,000 or so clones, 83% of them present only once. The source of the sample is a study of blood T cell repertoires in COVID-19. The CDR3 covers 14 residues. Trimming removed 2 bases from V and 4 bases from J, with 12 bases in between. CDR1 and CDR2 (germline): GTSNPN, SVGIG (reference sequence). This TCR came from a man in his fifties with acute or convalescent COVID-19. Input material: peripheral blood. V is TRBV30 and J is TRBJ1-3, with D possibly TRBD1 on 5 matching bases. CDR3 sequence (DNA): TGTGCCTGGAGTCATGCGGCAGGGGGAAACACCATATATTTT. Translation: CAWSHAAGGNTIYF.